These 30 T cell receptor beta chains share one sample of origin, sequenced in a study of blood T cells in healthy people across ages (dated by TCRdb to between 2015 and 2016). Preparation of the library involved 5' RACE. Data came from an Illumina HiSeq 2500. A second about 7 to 11 cycle PCR used a sample-barcoded 5' primer and a J-beta primer mix. TCRdb passed the public sequencing reads through fastp at Q25 and MiXCR, retaining productive beta sequences. Records with the same CDR3 protein are collapsed into one entry carrying the most frequent genes and DNA. This sample lists some 800,000 distinct CDR3 sequences; more than 20% were detected once. The ten largest clones add up to approximately 4% of the sample. This sample also belongs to another study, concerning T cells of mothers and their children.

The sequenced material came from blood. These receptors all come from a boy aged 5-17 years in good health.

This clonotype was counted a few times. V is TRBV6-2 or TRBV6-3 and J is TRBJ2-1, with a tentative D call TRBD2 (5 bases). This CDR3 is 16 amino acids long. Trimming pared 0 bases from V and 4 bases from J, leaving 13 bases between. The germline V gene encodes CDR1 MNHEY and CDR2 SVGEGT. The CDR3 bases are TGTGCCAGCAGTTACTCCGGGGTTGGGCCTTACAATGAGCAGTTCTTC. This encodes CASSYSGVGPYNEQFF.

The chain has TRBV28 and TRBJ1-1; D is unclear. Trimming pared 2 bases from V and 0 bases from J, leaving 7 bases between. From germline, CDR1 is MDHEN and CDR2 SYDVKM. The CDR3 length is 14 residues. The CDR3 DNA is TGTGCCAGCAGTTTAGTCAAGGTGAACACTGAAGCTTTCTTT. This gives the protein CASSLVKVNTEAFF.

This clonotype occurred a few times. The rearrangement uses TRBV28 and TRBJ2-5; TRBD1 matches at 9 bases. Trimming at V came to 5 bases and at J to 7 bases, leaving 11 bases not matched to a gene. Germline assignment: CDR1 MDHEN and CDR2 SYDVKM. This CDR3 is built from 15 residues. The CDR3: CASSRPGTGKGTQYF. CDR3 DNA: TGTGCCAGCAGTAGACCCGGGACAGGGAAAGGGACCCAGTACTTC.

The chain couples TRBV18 to TRBJ2-6; D unclear. V gave up 6 bases and J gave up 1 base, with 10 bases separating them. The CDR3 is made up of 15 amino acids. Germline CDR1 and CDR2: KGHSH and LQKENI. The CDR3, as DNA: TGTGCCAGCTCGTCGACTTTGTCTGGGGCCAACGTCCTGACTTTC. This sequence encodes CASSSTLSGANVLTF.

The chain carries TRBV28 and TRBJ1-6; D gene ambiguous. V dropped 5 bases and J dropped 0 bases, with 8 bases sitting between them. Germline V gene sequence: CDR1 MDHEN, CDR2 SYDVKM. This CDR3 spans 15 amino acids. Written as DNA, the CDR3 is TGTGCCAGCAGTCTCTACCTCTCCTATAATTCACCCCTCCACTTT. This encodes CASSLYLSYNSPLHF.

This clonotype came up a few times. This rearrangement joins TRBV4-1 to TRBJ2-7; 13 positions match TRBD2. Germline V lookup: CDR1 MGHRA, CDR2 YSYEKL. The CDR3 spans 16 residues. V shed 2 bases, J shed 4 bases, and the junction held 5 bases outside the gene matches. The DNA of the CDR3 is TGCGCCAGCAGCCAAACCGGGACTAGCGGGATGTACGAGCAGTACTTC. This encodes CASSQTGTSGMYEQYF.

The CDR3, as DNA: TGTGCCAGCAGTGAGAGACTAGCGGGAGCCAACGAGCAGTACTTC. Translation gives CASSERLAGANEQYF. The chain employs TRBV2 and TRBJ2-7; TRBD2 matches at 12 bases. Losses at the gene ends were 3 bases for V and 5 bases for J; bases not matched to a gene: 5. The CDR3 totals 15 residues. CDR1 SNHLY and CDR2 FYNNEI come from the germline V gene.

This clonotype was seen repeatedly, ten times or more. The chain links TRBV27 to TRBJ2-7, with D uncertain. Germline V gives CDR1 MNHEY, CDR2 SMNVEV (reference sequence). Trimming stripped 6 bases from V and 4 bases from J, with 13 bases between. There are 13 residues in the CDR3. The CDR3 sequence: CASRTLNAYEQYF. The CDR3 DNA reads as TGTGCCAGCAGGACCTTGAATGCGTACGAGCAGTACTTC.

This clonotype was counted only a few times. This rearrangement joins TRBV6-6 to TRBJ2-5; D ambiguous. The J call may not be correct, given that the DNA end is closer to TRBJ2-7. This CDR3 has 15 residues. Germline V gene lookup returns CDR1 MNHNY and CDR2 SVGAGI (reference sequence). DNA for the CDR3: TGTGCCAGCAGTTACTCGACTGTCACAAGCCACGAGCAGTACTTC. It yields the protein CASSYSTVTSHEQYF.

This clonotype was observed a handful of times. This rearrangement joins TRBV5-5 to TRBJ2-7, with D perhaps given as TRBD1 or TRBD2 (5 bases each). The germline gives CDR1 SGHKS, CDR2 YYEKEE (reference sequence). The CDR3 covers 17 residues. Between the trimmed V and J ends, which lost 4 bases and 3 bases, there was a span of 23 bases. CDR3 bases: TGTGCCAGCAGCGGGACCTTTGAACAGCTCGGCAGCTACGAGCAGTACTTC. Protein: CASSGTFEQLGSYEQYF.

The chain couples TRBV20-1 to TRBJ1-2; 10 bases are a match to TRBD1. CDR3 size: 15 residues. V was pared by 2 bases and J by 4 bases, with 7 bases of the junction left unmatched. The germline CDR1 and CDR2 sequences are DFQATT and SNEGSKA (reference sequence). This CDR3 reads CSARRGQGEVYGYTF. The DNA of the CDR3 is TGCAGTGCTAGACGAGGACAGGGGGAGGTCTATGGCTACACCTTC.

This clonotype has more than one count but fewer than ten. The chain couples TRBV7-9 to TRBJ2-4, with D perhaps TRBD1 or TRBD2 (5 bases each). V lost 5 bases and J lost 3, with 17 bases in between. The CDR3 runs 16 residues. In germline, CDR1 is SEHNR, CDR2 FQNEAQ (reference sequence). This CDR3 is CASSRAEGYDKNIQYF. CDR3 nucleotide sequence: TGTGCCAGCAGCCGGGCCGAGGGGTATGACAAAAACATTCAGTACTTC. Full variable domain (outside the CDR3, taken from reference TRBV7-9 and TRBJ2-4): DTGVSQNPRHKITKRGQNVTFRCDPISEHNRLYWYRQTLGQGPEFLTYFQNEAQLEKSRLLSDRFSAERPKGSFSTLEIQRTEQGDSAMYLCASSRAEGYDKNIQYFGAGTRLSVL.

The chain employs TRBV11-2 and TRBJ2-1; either TRBD1 or TRBD2 may fit D (5 bases each). The CDR3 spans 13 residues. Trimming removed 5 bases at V and 4 bases at J, with 9 bases between. CDR1 is SGHAT and CDR2 is FQNNGV in the germline V gene. The CDR3 loop reads CASSRDQYNEQFF. CDR3 bases: TGTGCCAGCAGCCGGGACCAATACAATGAGCAGTTCTTC.

As to this clonotype: The germline gene is not matched at one end of the junction; a read error may be the cause. The CDR3 nucleotides read TGTGCCAGCTCACCACGAAACCTCGAGGACTTAGGGTACTTC. Translation: CASSPRNLEDLGYF. V gene TRBV18 combines with J gene TRBJ2-1; D may be TRBD2 (5 bases). CDR3 length: 14 amino acids. The V gene's germline CDR1 is KGHSH and CDR2 LQKENI.

The chain uses TRBV5-1 and TRBJ2-7; D is ambiguous. This CDR3 is built from 13 residues. CDR1 and CDR2 from the germline V gene are SGHRS and YFSETQ. The V and J ends lost 3 bases and 1 base respectively, with 8 bases between them. Written as DNA, the CDR3 is TGCGCCAGCAGCTCGGCCTTGTCCTACGAGCAGTACTTC. Amino acids: CASSSALSYEQYF.

There are a few counts of this clonotype. The rearrangement joins TRBV5-1 to TRBJ1-6; D remains ambiguous. The CDR3 length is 19 residues. Trimming shortened V by 0 bases and J by 2 bases, and 18 bases separated the two germline ends. The germline gives CDR1 SGHRS, CDR2 YFSETQ. CDR3 nucleotide sequence: TGCGCCAGCAGCTTGGCCGGCACCGCTATCGCTACCTATAATTCACCCCTCCACTTT. Translated, it gives CASSLAGTAIATYNSPLHF.

This chain connects TRBV28 to TRBJ1-5; perhaps TRBD1 as D (6 bases). Trimming cost V 4 bases and J 0 bases, with 7 bases left between them. CDR1 and CDR2 (germline): MDHEN, SYDVKM. This CDR3 contains 14 residues. The DNA for the CDR3 is TGTGCCAGCAGTTACAGGGTTAGCAATCAGCCCCAGCATTTT. This encodes CASSYRVSNQPQHF.

The genes are TRBV10-3 and TRBJ2-1; D remains unclear. The CDR3 runs to 15 residues. CDR1 is ENHRY and CDR2 is SYGVKD in the germline V gene. The ends were cut back, 3 bases at V and 7 bases at J, with 16 bases in the middle. The chain's CDR3 is CAISDRQDVRNEQFF. The DNA for the CDR3 is TGTGCCATCAGTGATAGGCAGGATGTACGAAATGAGCAGTTCTTC.

This rearrangement joins TRBV3-1 to TRBJ2-3, with 10 bases that match TRBD2. The length of the CDR3 is 14 residues. Germline loops: CDR1 LGHDT, CDR2 YNNKEL (reference sequence). V trimming: 4 bases; J trimming: 3 bases; junction bases outside the gene matches: 1. Here the CDR3 DNA reads TGTGCCAGCAGCCGGGGACTAGCGACAGATACGCAGTATTTT. Its translation is CASSRGLATDTQYF.

This clonotype has more than one count but fewer than ten. The V call is TRBV7-9, the J call TRBJ2-7, with D unclear. Germline lookup yields CDR1 SEHNR and CDR2 FQNEAQ (reference sequence). The CDR3 totals 15 residues. V shed 1 base and J shed 0 bases, with 10 bases lying between them. Here the CDR3 DNA reads TGTGCCAGCAGCTTAGTACCGGTGAACTCCTACGAGCAGTACTTC. Its translation: CASSLVPVNSYEQYF.

In its sample, this clonotype was seen once. This sequence joins TRBV4-3 and TRBJ1-1; D perhaps matches TRBD1 (6 bases). The CDR3 is 15 amino acids. Germline V gives CDR1 LGHNA, CDR2 YSLEER. V was pared by 0 bases and J by 4 bases, with 12 bases between. CDR3 bases: TGCGCCAGCAGCCAAGATTGGCAGGGGCGCACTGAAGCTTTCTTT. It specifies CASSQDWQGRTEAFF.

This clonotype was seen a handful of times. An end of the junction does not agree with germline; a read error may underlie this. The chain employs TRBV6-1 and TRBJ1-3, with TRBD1 identical over 7 bases. Germline assignment: CDR1 MNHNS and CDR2 SASEGT. This CDR3 region has 16 residues. CDR3 sequence (DNA): TGTGCCAGCAGCGAAGAGCGACAGGGACTCGGAAACACCATATATTTT. Its translation: CASSEERQGLGNTIYF.

CDR3 residues: CSVEGVTGIFNYGYTF. Here the CDR3 DNA reads TGCAGCGTTGAAGGTGTCACAGGGATATTTAACTATGGCTACACCTTC. The chain couples TRBV29-1 to TRBJ1-2, with D possibly TRBD1 on 6 matching bases. The CDR3 is 16 residues long. Trimming took off 1 base at V and 1 base at J, with 16 bases between the two ends. Germline assignment: CDR1 SQVTM and CDR2 ANQGSEA.

This chain connects TRBV12-3 or TRBV12-4 to TRBJ1-2; 10 bases align to TRBD1. CDR3 length: 14 residues. Trimming removed 3 bases from V and 7 bases from J; junction bases left unmatched: 5. In DNA, the CDR3 is TGTGCCAGCAGTTTCCGGGACAGGGGCCTTGGCTACACCTTC. This gives the protein CASSFRDRGLGYTF.

This clonotype was recorded a few times. DNA of the CDR3: TGTGCCAGCACCCTGGGCAGTTGGACGGTTTCGTACTTC. Translated, it gives CASTLGSWTVSYF. The chain couples TRBV6-2 or TRBV6-3 to TRBJ2-5; D is undetermined. V dropped 7 bases and J dropped 13 bases, with 22 bases sitting between them. CDR1 is MNHEY and CDR2 is SVGEGT in the germline V gene. This CDR3 region has 13 residues.

The chain employs TRBV2 and TRBJ2-5; 8 nucleotides agree with TRBD2. The germline CDR1 and CDR2 sequences are SNHLY and FYNNEI. The CDR3 runs to 15 residues. V trimming: 7 bases; J trimming: 5 bases; junction bases outside the gene matches: 12. The CDR3 coding sequence is TGTGCCAGCAAGAAAGCGGGAGCCCCGGGGGAGACCCAGTACTTC. It encodes CASKKAGAPGETQYF.

The chain is built from TRBV6-2 or TRBV6-3 and TRBJ2-7, with no clear D. Germline values: CDR1 MNHEY, CDR2 SVGEGT. Trimming removed 5 bases at V and 6 bases at J, with 17 bases between. The CDR3 covers 14 residues. The CDR3 loop reads CASSPKDPSREQYF. The CDR3 DNA reads as TGTGCCAGCAGTCCCAAGGACCCGTCCCGCGAGCAGTACTTC.

The rearrangement links TRBV5-5 to TRBJ2-5, with TRBD1 matching 9 bases. V trimming: 3 bases; J trimming: 4 bases; junction bases outside the gene matches: 10. The length of the CDR3 is 16 residues. From germline, CDR1 is SGHKS and CDR2 YYEKEE (reference sequence). CDR3: CASSWMTGGGGETQYF. CDR3 coding DNA: TGTGCCAGCAGCTGGATGACAGGGGGTGGAGGAGAGACCCAGTACTTC.

V is TRBV11-2 and J is TRBJ2-5; 9 nucleotides line up with TRBD1. This CDR3 is built from 17 residues. The ends lost 0 bases at V and 5 bases at J; junction bases unmatched: 10. CDR1 SGHAT and CDR2 FQNNGV come from the germline V gene. In DNA, the CDR3 is TGTGCCAGCAGCTTAGATTTCCGGGACAGGGTCGGGGAGACCCAGTACTTC. Encoded protein: CASSLDFRDRVGETQYF.

This clonotype was counted between two and nine times. The V and J genes are TRBV29-1 and TRBJ1-2; 7 bases are a match to TRBD1. Trimming at V came to 6 bases and at J to 7 bases, leaving 8 bases not matched to a gene. The CDR3 has 12 amino acids. The germline CDR1 and CDR2 sequences are SQVTM and ANQGSEA. CDR3: CSVAGQPIGYTF. In DNA form, the CDR3 reads TGCAGCGTGGCGGGACAGCCTATTGGCTACACCTTC.